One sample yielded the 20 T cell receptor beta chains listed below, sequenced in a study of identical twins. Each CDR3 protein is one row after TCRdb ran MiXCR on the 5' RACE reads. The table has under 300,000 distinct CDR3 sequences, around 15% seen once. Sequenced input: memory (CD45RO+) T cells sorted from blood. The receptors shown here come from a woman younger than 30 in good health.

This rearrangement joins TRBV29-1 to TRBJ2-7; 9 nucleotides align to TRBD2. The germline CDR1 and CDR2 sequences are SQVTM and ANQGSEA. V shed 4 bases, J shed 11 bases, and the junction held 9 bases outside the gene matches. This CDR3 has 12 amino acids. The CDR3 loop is CSVVSSGRSEYF. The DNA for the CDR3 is TGCAGCGTTGTGAGTAGCGGGAGATCGGAGTACTTC.

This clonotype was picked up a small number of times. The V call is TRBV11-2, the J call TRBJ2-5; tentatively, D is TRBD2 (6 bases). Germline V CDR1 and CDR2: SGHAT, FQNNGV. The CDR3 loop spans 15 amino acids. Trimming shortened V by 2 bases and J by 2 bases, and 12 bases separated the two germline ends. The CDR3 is CASSLNLRGQETQYF. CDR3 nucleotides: TGTGCCAGCAGCTTAAATTTACGGGGGCAAGAGACCCAGTACTTC. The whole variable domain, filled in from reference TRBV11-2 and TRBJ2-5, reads EAGVAQSPRYKIIEKRQSVAFWCNPISGHATLYWYQQILGQGPKLLIQFQNNGVVDDSQLPKDRFSAERLKGVDSTLKIQPAKLEDSAVYLCASSLNLRGQETQYFGPGTRLLVL.

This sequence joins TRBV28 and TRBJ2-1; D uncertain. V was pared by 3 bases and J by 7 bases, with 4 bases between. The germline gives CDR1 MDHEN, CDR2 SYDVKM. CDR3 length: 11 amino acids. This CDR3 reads CASSFRNEQFF. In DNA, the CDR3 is TGTGCCAGCAGTTTCCGGAATGAGCAGTTCTTC.

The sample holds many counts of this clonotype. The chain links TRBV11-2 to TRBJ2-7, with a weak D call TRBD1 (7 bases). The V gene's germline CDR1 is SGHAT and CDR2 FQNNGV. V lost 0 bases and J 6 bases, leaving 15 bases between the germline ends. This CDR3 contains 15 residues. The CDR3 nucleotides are TGTGCCAGCAGCTTAGAGGCAGGGGGGATGGCCGAGCAGTACTTC. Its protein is CASSLEAGGMAEQYF. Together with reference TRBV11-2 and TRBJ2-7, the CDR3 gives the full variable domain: EAGVAQSPRYKIIEKRQSVAFWCNPISGHATLYWYQQILGQGPKLLIQFQNNGVVDDSQLPKDRFSAERLKGVDSTLKIQPAKLEDSAVYLCASSLEAGGMAEQYFGPGTRLTVT.

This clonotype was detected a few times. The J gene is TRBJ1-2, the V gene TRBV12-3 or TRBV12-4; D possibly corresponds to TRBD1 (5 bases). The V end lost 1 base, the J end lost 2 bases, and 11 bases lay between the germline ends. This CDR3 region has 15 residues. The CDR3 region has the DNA TGTGCCAGCAGTTTAGTCCAGGGCGAGAACTATGGCTACACCTTC. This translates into CASSLVQGENYGYTF.

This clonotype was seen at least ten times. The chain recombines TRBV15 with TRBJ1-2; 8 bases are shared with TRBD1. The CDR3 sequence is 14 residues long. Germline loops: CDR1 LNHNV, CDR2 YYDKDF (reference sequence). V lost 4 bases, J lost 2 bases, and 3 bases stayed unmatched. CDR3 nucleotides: TGTGCCACCAGCATAGACAGGGGCAACTATGGCTACACCTTC. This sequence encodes CATSIDRGNYGYTF.

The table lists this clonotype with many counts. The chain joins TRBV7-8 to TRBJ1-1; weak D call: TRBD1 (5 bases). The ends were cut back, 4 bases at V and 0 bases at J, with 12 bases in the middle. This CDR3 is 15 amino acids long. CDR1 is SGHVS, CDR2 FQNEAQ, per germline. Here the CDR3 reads CASSWGLAMNTEAFF. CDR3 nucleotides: TGTGCCAGCAGCTGGGGACTTGCTATGAACACTGAAGCTTTCTTT.

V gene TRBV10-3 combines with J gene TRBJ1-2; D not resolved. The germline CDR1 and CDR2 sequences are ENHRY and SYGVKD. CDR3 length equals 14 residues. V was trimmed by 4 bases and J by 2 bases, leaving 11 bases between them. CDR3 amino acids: CAISGFGGNYGYTF. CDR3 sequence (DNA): TGTGCCATCAGTGGGTTCGGAGGGAACTATGGCTACACCTTC.

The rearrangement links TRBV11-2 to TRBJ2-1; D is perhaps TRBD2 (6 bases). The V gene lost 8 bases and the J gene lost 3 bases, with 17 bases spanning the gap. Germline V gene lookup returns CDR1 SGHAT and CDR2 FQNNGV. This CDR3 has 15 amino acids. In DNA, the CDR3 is TGTGCCAGCCGTTTCCGGGCTAGCGACTACAATGAGCAGTTCTTC. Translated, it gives CASRFRASDYNEQFF.

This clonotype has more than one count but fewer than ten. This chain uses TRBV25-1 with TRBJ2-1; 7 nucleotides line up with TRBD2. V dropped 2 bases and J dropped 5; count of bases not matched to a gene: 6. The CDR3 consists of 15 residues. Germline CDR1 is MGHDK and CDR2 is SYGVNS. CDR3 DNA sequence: TGTGCCAGCAGTGAAGTAGGGACTACCAACAATGAGCAGTTCTTC. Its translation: CASSEVGTTNNEQFF.

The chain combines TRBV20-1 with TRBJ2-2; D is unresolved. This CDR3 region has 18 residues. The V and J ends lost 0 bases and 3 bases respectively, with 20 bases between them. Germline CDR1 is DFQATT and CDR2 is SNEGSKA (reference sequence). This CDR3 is CSARDRRVAAFHTGELFF. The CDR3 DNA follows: TGCAGTGCTAGAGATAGAAGGGTCGCAGCATTCCACACCGGGGAGCTGTTTTTT.

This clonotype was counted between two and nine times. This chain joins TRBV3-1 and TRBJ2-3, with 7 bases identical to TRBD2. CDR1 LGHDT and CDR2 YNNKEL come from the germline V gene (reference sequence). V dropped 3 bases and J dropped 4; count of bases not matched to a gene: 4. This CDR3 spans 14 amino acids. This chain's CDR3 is CASSHSGEADTQYF. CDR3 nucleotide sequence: TGTGCCAGCAGCCACAGCGGGGAAGCAGATACGCAGTATTTT.

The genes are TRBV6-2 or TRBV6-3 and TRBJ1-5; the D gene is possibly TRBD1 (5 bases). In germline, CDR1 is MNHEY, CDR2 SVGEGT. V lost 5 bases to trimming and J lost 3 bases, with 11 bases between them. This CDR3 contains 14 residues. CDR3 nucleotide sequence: TGTGCCAGCAGTGGGGCTTCAGACAATCAGCCCCAGCATTTT. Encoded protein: CASSGASDNQPQHF.

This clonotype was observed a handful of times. The DNA of the CDR3 is TGCGCCAGCAGCTCACAGGCCACCGAGACCCAGTACTTC. It translates to CASSSQATETQYF. The J gene is TRBJ2-5, the V gene TRBV5-1; possibly TRBD1 for D (5 bases). The CDR3 runs to 13 residues. CDR1 and CDR2 (germline): SGHRS, YFSETQ. With 3 bases removed from V and 5 bases from J, the gap between germline ends came to 11 bases.

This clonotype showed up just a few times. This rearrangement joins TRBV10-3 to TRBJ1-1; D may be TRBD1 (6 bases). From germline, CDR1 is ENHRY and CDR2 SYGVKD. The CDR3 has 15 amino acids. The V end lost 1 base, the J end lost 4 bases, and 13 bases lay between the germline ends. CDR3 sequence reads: CAISELTGGSTEAFF. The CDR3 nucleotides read TGTGCCATCAGTGAGTTGACAGGCGGGAGCACTGAAGCTTTCTTT.

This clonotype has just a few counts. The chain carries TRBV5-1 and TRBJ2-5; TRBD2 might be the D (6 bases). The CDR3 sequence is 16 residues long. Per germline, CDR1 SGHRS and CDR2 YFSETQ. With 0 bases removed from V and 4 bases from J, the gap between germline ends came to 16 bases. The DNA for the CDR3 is TGCGCCAGCAGCTTGGGGGGCCTAGCGTTCCCAGAGACCCAGTACTTC. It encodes CASSLGGLAFPETQYF.

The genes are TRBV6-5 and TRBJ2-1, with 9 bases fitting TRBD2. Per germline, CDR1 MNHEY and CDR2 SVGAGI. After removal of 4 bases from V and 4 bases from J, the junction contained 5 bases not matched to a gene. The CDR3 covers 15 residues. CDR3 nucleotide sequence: TGTGCCAGCAGTTTACGACTAGCGGATTACAATGAGCAGTTCTTC. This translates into CASSLRLADYNEQFF.

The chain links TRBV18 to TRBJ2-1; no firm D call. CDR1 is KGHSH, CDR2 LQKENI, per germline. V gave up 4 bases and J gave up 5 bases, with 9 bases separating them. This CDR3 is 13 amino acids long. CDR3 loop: CASSLVVNNEQFF. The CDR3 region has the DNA TGTGCCAGCTCACTTGTTGTGAACAATGAGCAGTTCTTC.

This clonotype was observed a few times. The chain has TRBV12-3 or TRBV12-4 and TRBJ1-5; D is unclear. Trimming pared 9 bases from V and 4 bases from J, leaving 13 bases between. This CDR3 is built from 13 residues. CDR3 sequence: CASTIRGNQPQHF. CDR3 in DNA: TGTGCCAGTACTATAAGAGGAAATCAGCCCCAGCATTTT.

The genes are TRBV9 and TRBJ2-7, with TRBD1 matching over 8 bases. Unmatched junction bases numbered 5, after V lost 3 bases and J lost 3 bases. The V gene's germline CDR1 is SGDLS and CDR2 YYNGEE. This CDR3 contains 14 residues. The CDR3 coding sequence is TGTGCCAGCAGCGCCGGACAGGGTTACTACGAGCAGTACTTC. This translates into CASSAGQGYYEQYF.